This TCR beta chain was captured in a study of CD8+ T cells in alopecia areata. On the study more broadly: Once tofacitinib had been taken for 6 to 18 months, 6 months off drug followed. Notes on the study in general: Scalp clonality and expanded CD8+ clones among the top 100 showed significant decreases with tofacitinib. Higher clonality was seen in lesional scalp than in normal scalp, especially in alopecia totalis/universalis. Unlike in mice, where it was clearer, TCR sharing across patients was less clear, possibly HLA-related.

In each case, RNA was isolated and then reverse transcribed into cDNA as the sequencing template. Libraries were prepared by immunoSEQ multiplex PCR; TCRdb keeps only in-frame clonotypes and omits some of them. The sample yields hundreds of thousands of clones, 66% seen once. Notes on this clone: Its antigen is undetermined.

This CDR3 is built from 13 residues. The ends were cut back, 4 bases at V and 4 bases at J, with 10 bases in the middle. Germline V gene lookup returns CDR1 SNHLY and CDR2 FYNNEI. Treatment defined: oral pan-JAK inhibitor, 5-10 mg twice daily. The chain carries TRBV2 and TRBJ1-2; the D gene is possibly TRBD1 (5 bases). The material sequenced was CD4+ T cells sorted from blood, taken at week 44, from a patient treated with tofacitinib. This receptor was obtained from a human donor with alopecia areata. The CDR3 bases are TGTGCCAGCAGTGGTGACAGTTCCTATGGCTACACCTTC. Its protein is CASSGDSSYGYTF.